Reported below is one TCR beta chain. These data come from a study of human T cells and chemical hapten exposure. Whole-study context: Patch tests applied 0.01% DPC to the upper back, read at 6 days.

Germline CDR1 reads DFQATT; CDR2 reads SNEGSKA (reference sequence). The ends were cut back, 3 bases at V and 1 base at J, with 17 bases in the middle. This CDR3 region has 16 residues. TCRdb analysed the RACE reads with MiXCR anew, one entry per CDR3 protein. The table has about 110,000 distinct CDR3 sequences, 12% seen once. Stated time point: pre-sensitization, week 0. Treatment specified: therapeutic diphenylcyclopropenone sensitization with weekly scalp DPC. Ahead of each patch test application, blood was drawn. The source material was whole blood, sampled in connection with sensitization to the hapten diphenylcyclopropenone (DPC). This receptor was identified in a woman between 45 and 60 years old with alopecia areata. Some clones in this sample may be carry-over from other donors' samples. V gene TRBV20-1 combines with J gene TRBJ2-3, with a weak D call TRBD2 (6 bases). CDR3 in amino acids: CSASDVRGGGTDTQYF. CDR3 nucleotide sequence: TGCAGTGCTAGTGACGTAAGGGGCGGGGGCACAGATACGCAGTATTTT.